The rows below give T cell receptor beta chains drawn from one sample of a study of Graves' ophthalmopathy and Graves' hyperthyroidism. A single record per CDR3 protein comes from TCRdb applying MiXCR to the multiplex PCR reads. Among about 660,000 distinct CDR3 sequences, about 38% were seen once, and the ten largest hold around 3%. The material sequenced was peripheral blood. The receptors stem from an adult man with Graves' ophthalmopathy. The CDR3 runs from the conserved cysteine through the conserved F or W. The order of the fields is J gene, D gene, V gene, clone size, CDR3 protein, CDR3 DNA. The D gene is left open where the match is weak. The listing skips clone size in some rows; elsewhere it reads once, few, many or a size class.

TRBJ1-2 | . | TRBV19 | . | CASNFHRGDYGYTF | TGTGCCAGTAATTTTCATAGGGGCGACTATGGCTACACCTTC
TRBJ1-2 | . | TRBV15 | once | CATSRATEDNGYTF | TGTGCCACCAGCAGAGCGACGGAGGATAATGGCTACACCTTC
TRBJ1-2 | TRBD1 | TRBV6-6 | few | CASSLQGVGDYGYTF | TGTGCCAGCAGTTTACAGGGGGTCGGTGACTATGGCTACACCTTC
TRBJ2-5 | . | TRBV12-3/TRBV12-4 | many | CASRIGTGQETQYF | TGTGCCAGCAGAATCGGGACTGGTCAAGAGACCCAGTACTTC
TRBJ2-2 | . | TRBV4-1 | . | CASSPRVITGELFF | TGCGCCAGCAGCCCCCGAGTGATCACCGGGGAGCTGTTTTTT
TRBJ2-5 | . | TRBV11-2 | many | CASSLDPGWTQYF | TGTGCCAGCAGCTTAGATCCGGGGTGGACCCAGTACTTC
TRBJ1-2 | . | TRBV29-1 | . | CSAAEGCGYGYTF | TGCAGCGCTGCGGAGGGATGTGGTTATGGCTACACCTTC
TRBJ2-7 | TRBD2 | TRBV20-1 | many | CSARGLAGIHEQYF | TGCAGTGCTAGAGGACTAGCGGGGATCCACGAGCAGTACTTC
TRBJ2-7 | . | TRBV3-1 | few | CASSQEPAAGEQYF | TGTGCCAGCAGCCAAGAGCCAGCGGCCGGGGAGCAGTACTTC
TRBJ1-3 | TRBD1 | TRBV5-1 | . | CASAGQGRPGNTIYF | TGCGCCAGCGCGGGACAGGGGAGGCCTGGAAACACCATATATTTT
TRBJ1-4 | . | TRBV7-2 | many | CASSLGGAGTNEKLFF | TGTGCCAGTAGTCTCGGGGGGGCTGGCACTAATGAAAAACTGTTTTTT
TRBJ2-5 | . | TRBV19 | few | CASSITVAGAETQYF | TGTGCCAGTAGTATTACGGTCGCAGGGGCGGAGACCCAGTACTTC
TRBJ1-6 | TRBD1 | TRBV19 | . | CASSSPGTGVSPLHF | TGTGCCAGTAGTTCGCCCGGGACAGGGGTTTCACCCCTCCACTTT
TRBJ1-6 | TRBD1 | TRBV12-3/TRBV12-4 | many | CASSLGNRGNSPLHF | TGTGCCAGCAGTTTAGGGAACAGGGGCAATTCACCCCTCCACTTT
TRBJ1-2 | . | TRBV20-1 | many | CSARVRVGYTF | TGCAGTGCTAGAGTCAGGGTGGGCTACACCTTC
TRBJ2-7 | . | TRBV7-2 | many | CASSLTGRSFYEQYF | TGTGCCAGCAGCTTAACCGGCAGATCCTTCTACGAGCAGTACTTC
TRBJ1-2 | . | TRBV7-8 | many | CASSSRTASYDYGYTF | TGTGCCAGCAGCTCGAGGACAGCCTCCTACGACTATGGCTACACCTTC
TRBJ1-5 | . | TRBV25-1 | many | CASSEGGYSNQPQHF | TGTGCCAGCAGTGAAGGGGGCTATAGCAATCAGCCCCAGCATTTT
TRBJ1-1 | . | TRBV19 | many | CASSMGGYTEAFF | TGTGCCAGTAGTATGGGAGGGTACACTGAAGCTTTCTTT
TRBJ2-5 | . | TRBV20-1 | many | CSAQQETQYF | TGCAGTGCCCAGCAAGAGACCCAGTACTTC
TRBJ2-3 | TRBD2 | TRBV11-2 | . | CASSVGLAGRTDTQYF | TGTGCCAGCAGCGTCGGACTAGCGGGGCGCACAGATACGCAGTATTTT
TRBJ1-1 | TRBD1 | TRBV6-6 | few | CASSYGARGELMNTEAFF | TGTGCCAGCAGTTACGGGGCCAGGGGGGAACTCATGAACACTGAAGCTTTCTTT
TRBJ1-3 | TRBD1 | TRBV2 | . | CASSVKRTGFSGNTIYF | TGTGCCAGCAGTGTGAAACGGACAGGATTCTCTGGAAACACCATATATTTT
TRBJ2-7 | TRBD1 | TRBV20-1 | . | CSADRAKFIYEQYF | TGCAGTGCCGACAGGGCTAAATTTATCTACGAGCAGTACTTC
TRBJ1-5 | TRBD1 | TRBV10-3 | many | CAISESSGRGRDQPQHF | TGTGCCATCAGTGAGTCTTCTGGGAGGGGGCGCGATCAGCCCCAGCATTTT
TRBJ1-4 | . | TRBV2 | . | CASRARGF | TGTGCCAGCAGGGCCAGGGGATTT
TRBJ1-2 | . | TRBV7-9 | . | CASSLAGGGGIYGYTF | TGTGCCAGCAGCTTAGCGGGCGGGGGAGGGATCTATGGCTACACCTTC
TRBJ2-7 | TRBD1 | TRBV5-1 | few | CASSLRAPGQGYEQYF | TGCGCCAGCAGCCTTCGGGCCCCGGGACAGGGCTACGAGCAGTACTTC
TRBJ2-5 | TRBD2 | TRBV9 | many | CASSPRLTSGAETQYF | TGTGCCAGCAGCCCAAGACTGACTAGCGGGGCAGAGACCCAGTACTTC
TRBJ2-7 | TRBD2 | TRBV3-1 | few | CASSNSGRWHEQYF | TGTGCCAGCTCGAATAGCGGGAGGTGGCACGAGCAGTACTTC
TRBJ2-7 | . | TRBV12-3/TRBV12-4 | many | CASSPRLEAYEQYF | TGTGCCAGCAGCCCGAGACTGGAGGCCTACGAGCAGTACTTC
TRBJ1-1 | . | TRBV7-8 | many | CASSHERRAGYGLDTEAFF | TGTGCCAGCAGCCACGAACGTCGTGCAGGGTATGGTTTGGACACTGAAGCTTTCTTT
TRBJ1-2 | TRBD1 | TRBV15 | many | CATSPRQGNYGYTF | TGTGCCACCAGCCCAAGACAGGGAAACTATGGCTACACCTTC
TRBJ1-2 | . | TRBV2 | many | CARGSGNNYGYTF | TGTGCCAGGGGATCCGGGAACAACTATGGCTACACCTTC
TRBJ1-6 | . | TRBV11-2 | . | CASSFGAGRNSPLHF | TGTGCCAGCAGCTTCGGGGCAGGGAGAAATTCACCCCTCCACTTT
TRBJ1-1 | . | TRBV2 | many | CASSPRTFNLNTEAFF | TGTGCCAGCAGCCCTAGGACGTTCAACTTGAACACTGAAGCTTTCTTT
TRBJ2-7 | TRBD2 | TRBV29-1 | . | CSVAPGRGGYNEQYF | TGCAGCGTCGCCCCTGGGCGGGGGGGCTACAATGAGCAGTACTTC
TRBJ2-5 | TRBD1 | TRBV15 | many | CATSRDGTGGGETQYF | TGTGCCACCAGCAGAGATGGGACAGGGGGAGGAGAGACCCAGTACTTC
TRBJ1-3 | . | TRBV10-3 | . | CAISDGIGSTIYF | TGTGCCATCAGTGATGGGATTGGAAGCACCATATATTTT
TRBJ1-2 | . | TRBV19 | many | CASSIKSGTYGYTF | TGTGCCAGTAGTATTAAGTCCGGGACCTATGGCTACACCTTC
TRBJ2-7 | . | TRBV7-9 | . | CTSRDTIYEQYF | TGTACCAGCAGAGACACGATCTACGAGCAGTACTTC
TRBJ2-3 | . | TRBV20-1 | . | CSARESAHTDTQYF | TGCAGTGCTAGAGAATCGGCCCACACAGATACGCAGTATTTT
TRBJ2-5 | TRBD1 | TRBV19 | . | CASSGGTGELETQYF | TGTGCCAGTAGTGGGGGGACAGGGGAGTTAGAGACCCAGTACTTC
TRBJ2-7 | TRBD1 | TRBV20-1 | many | CSASPVGGTGGSYEQYF | TGCAGTGCTAGCCCCGTAGGTGGGACAGGGGGCTCCTACGAGCAGTACTTC
TRBJ1-2 | TRBD1 | TRBV7-9 | many | CASSVDRELGYTF | TGTGCCAGCAGCGTAGACAGGGAACTGGGCTACACCTTC
TRBJ2-5 | TRBD1 | TRBV12-3/TRBV12-4 | . | CASTLGQGASETQYF | TGTGCCAGCACCCTCGGGCAGGGGGCTTCAGAGACCCAGTACTTC
TRBJ1-2 | TRBD1 | TRBV7-2 | . | CASSLFGDRGYTF | TGTGCCAGCAGCTTGTTCGGGGACAGGGGCTACACCTTC
TRBJ1-5 | TRBD1 | TRBV6-2/TRBV6-3 | . | CASSYHRDSGHNQPQHF | TGTGCCAGCAGTTACCACCGGGACAGCGGACACAATCAGCCCCAGCATTTT